Detailed here is one T cell receptor (beta chain). The sample is drawn from a study of T cells expressing NK-cell markers. CDR3 length: 15 amino acids. Germline lookup yields CDR1 SNHLY and CDR2 FYNNEI. After re-calling the 5' RACE reads, TCRdb lists one entry per CDR3 protein, DNA absent. The table for this sample gives over 250,000 distinct CDR3 sequences. This sequence joins TRBV2 and TRBJ1-6; TCRdb's D call, TRBD1, is unchecked because there is no DNA. The sample consisted of blood T cells: a sorted CD56 or NKG2C T cell subset, CD4+ or CD8+ T cells, or bulk PBMC T cells (not recorded which). The receptor's source is a woman between 18 and 70 years old in good health. The CDR3 loop reads CASSEGGQGSSPLHF.